The 14 T cell receptor beta chains listed next were all sequenced from one sample in a study of shared clonotypes between healthy human individuals. Terminally differentiated effector memory CD45RA+ cells were left out of the naive CD8 fraction, which was CD45RO-negative and positively selected for CCR7. The assay was immunoSEQ multiplex PCR, and TCRdb's table has in-frame clones only and misses some. The sample includes some 2 million clones, about 95% of them seen just once. Source material: naive CD8+ T cells sorted from blood. Receptors were obtained from a man younger than 30 in good health.

This clone was counted once. The V gene is TRBV6-5, the J gene TRBJ1-3; TRBD1 matches 8 bases. In germline, CDR1 is MNHEY, CDR2 SVGAGI. This CDR3 is 15 amino acids long. J lost 0 bases, V lost 8 bases, and 6 bases had no gene match. CDR3 region: CASLGQGGSGNTIYF. In nucleotides, the CDR3 is TGTGCCAGCCTAGGACAGGGCGGCTCTGGAAACACCATATATTTT.

The chain carries TRBV7-9 and TRBJ2-3; 9 bases align to TRBD1. The CDR3 length is 14 residues. The trim removed 4 bases at V and 4 bases at J, leaving 3 bases unmatched. The V gene's germline CDR1 is SEHNR and CDR2 FQNEAQ (reference sequence). CDR3 DNA: TGTGCCAGCAGCTGGGGACAGGGATCAGATACGCAGTATTTT. It yields the protein CASSWGQGSDTQYF.

The chain is built from TRBV7-9 and TRBJ2-5, with a possible D match to TRBD1 (5 bases). V lost 3 bases and J lost 2, with 10 bases in between. The CDR3 has 14 residues. Germline V gene lookup returns CDR1 SEHNR and CDR2 FQNEAQ (reference sequence). This CDR3 is CASSFRTPQETQYF. In DNA form, the CDR3 reads TGTGCCAGCAGCTTTAGGACACCTCAAGAGACCCAGTACTTC.

The genes are TRBV7-3 and TRBJ2-3; D remains ambiguous. Germline CDR1 is SGHTA and CDR2 is FQGTGA. V lost 0 bases to trimming and J lost 5 bases, with 12 bases between them. CDR3 length: 15 residues. CDR3 sequence reads: CASSLTGIEGDTQYF. For the CDR3, the DNA is TGTGCCAGCAGCTTAACGGGAATAGAAGGAGATACGCAGTATTTT.

V usage is TRBV4-3 and J usage is TRBJ2-3; D may be TRBD2 (6 bases). This CDR3 region has 13 residues. The ends were cut back, 4 bases at V and 3 bases at J, with 8 bases in the middle. Germline V lookup: CDR1 LGHNA, CDR2 YSLEER. The CDR3: CASSPAGTDTQYF. CDR3 nucleotides: TGCGCCAGCAGCCCGGCGGGGACAGATACGCAGTATTTT.

The CDR3 DNA follows: TGTGCCAGCAGCTTCCGACTAGCGGACTTCTACGAGCAGTACTTC. Translating gives CASSFRLADFYEQYF. V and J are TRBV7-2 and TRBJ2-7; TRBD2 matches at 9 bases. The J segment lost 3 bases and the V segment lost 3 bases, leaving 6 bases of the junction unmatched. The germline V gene has CDR1 SGHTA and CDR2 FQGNSA. The CDR3 is made up of 15 amino acids.

V gene TRBV7-9 combines with J gene TRBJ2-7; D not resolved. CDR3 length equals 12 residues. Trimming removed 5 bases from V and 5 bases from J, with 10 bases in between. CDR1 is SEHNR, CDR2 FQNEAQ, per germline (reference sequence). The chain's CDR3 is CASSPNRNEQYF. The CDR3 DNA reads as TGTGCCAGCAGCCCCAATCGGAACGAGCAGTACTTC.

In the case of this clone: Other DNA sequences from this sample encode an identical CDR3 as well. CDR3 nucleotide sequence: TGTGCCAGCAGCTCACTGAGAAATGAGCAGTTCTTC. Encoded protein: CASSSLRNEQFF. V usage is TRBV7-9 and J usage is TRBJ2-1, with D unclear. Germline values: CDR1 SEHNR, CDR2 FQNEAQ (reference sequence). The V end was cut by 4 bases, the J end by 7 bases, with 8 bases between. This CDR3 region has 12 residues. Supplemented by reference TRBV7-9 and TRBJ2-1, the full variable domain reads DTGVSQNPRHKITKRGQNVTFRCDPISEHNRLYWYRQTLGQGPEFLTYFQNEAQLEKSRLLSDRFSAERPKGSFSTLEIQRTEQGDSAMYLCASSSLRNEQFFGPGTRLTVL.

The rearrangement links TRBV9 to TRBJ2-5; a weak D match, TRBD2 (6 bases). Trimming took off 0 bases at V and 0 bases at J, with 12 bases between the two ends. This CDR3 region has 16 residues. Germline-derived CDR1 and CDR2 are SGDLS and YYNGEE. CDR3 in amino acids: CASSVDGLPNQETQYF. The CDR3 nucleotides are TGTGCCAGCAGCGTAGATGGACTACCGAACCAAGAGACCCAGTACTTC. The variable domain in full, with the rest retrieved from reference TRBV9 and TRBJ2-5, is DSGVTQTPKHLITATGQRVTLRCSPRSGDLSVYWYQQSLDQGLQFLIQYYNGEERAKGNILERFSAQQFPDLHSELNLSSLELGDSALYFCASSVDGLPNQETQYFGPGTRLLVL.

Concerning this clone: The sample contains more than one DNA sequence encoding this CDR3. The chain joins TRBV9 to TRBJ1-2; D is unclear. The CDR3 contains 13 residues. V was cut by 0 bases and J by 2 bases, with 5 bases left in between. The germline V gene encodes CDR1 SGDLS and CDR2 YYNGEE. CDR3 amino acids: CASSVGGNYGYTF. The DNA of the CDR3 is TGTGCCAGCAGCGTAGGCGGGAACTATGGCTACACCTTC.

The rearrangement joins TRBV27 to TRBJ2-3, with no clear D. V was cut by 3 bases and J by 6 bases, with 16 bases left in between. CDR1 is MNHEY and CDR2 is SMNVEV in the germline V gene (reference sequence). The CDR3 runs to 15 residues. The CDR3 protein is CASSFQRWDPDTQYF. For the CDR3, the DNA is TGTGCCAGCAGTTTCCAGCGATGGGATCCTGATACGCAGTATTTT.

V usage is TRBV13 and J usage is TRBJ2-1, with TRBD1 matching over 9 bases. Per the germline V gene, CDR1 is PRHDT and CDR2 is FYEKMQ (reference sequence). There are 16 residues in the CDR3. The V and J ends lost 5 bases and 5 bases, in that order; junction bases with no gene match: 10. The CDR3 nucleotides read TGTGCCAGCAGCCCCTTTGTGGGGGACAGGGACAATGAGCAGTTCTTC. It translates to CASSPFVGDRDNEQFF.

This clone was seen only a few times. The CDR3 sequence is CASSDLAGTGGMHVYGYTF. CDR3 DNA sequence: TGCGCCAGCAGCGACCTCGCCGGGACAGGGGGAATGCACGTCTATGGCTACACCTTC. The chain carries TRBV4-1 and TRBJ1-2; 11 bases fit TRBD1. Germline values: CDR1 MGHRA, CDR2 YSYEKL. This CDR3 has 19 amino acids. J was trimmed by 4 bases and V by 5 bases; bases with no gene match: 18.

The rearrangement joins TRBV9 to TRBJ1-1; 9 bases are a match to TRBD1. V was clipped by 4 bases and J by 1 base; unmatched bases: 8. This CDR3 region has 16 residues. Germline V gene lookup returns CDR1 SGDLS and CDR2 YYNGEE. CDR3 DNA: TGTGCCAGCAGCCCCCGGGACAGGGACCCGAACACTGAAGCTTTCTTT. Protein: CASSPRDRDPNTEAFF.